The clone carrying this T cell receptor beta chain was found many times. TCRdb passed the 5' RACE reads through MiXCR, listing each CDR3 protein once. The sample consists of approximately 250,000 distinct CDR3 sequences, over 5.5% of them appearing once. This sample is part of a study of identical twins. The germline CDR1 and CDR2 sequences are SGHRS and YFSETQ. The CDR3 runs 19 residues. With 0 bases clipped from V and 0 bases from J, the junction kept 9 bases outside the gene matches. The sample also formed part of further work on T cells expressing NK-cell markers.

The chain employs TRBV5-1 and TRBJ2-7, with 13 bases lining up with TRBD2. Sequencing was done on a sample of CD8+ T cells sorted from blood. This receptor was taken from a woman younger than 30 in good health. The CDR3 protein is CASSLAGLAGASSSYEQYF. CDR3 coding DNA: TGCGCCAGCAGCTTGGCTGGACTAGCGGGGGCTTCAAGCTCCTACGAGCAGTACTTC.